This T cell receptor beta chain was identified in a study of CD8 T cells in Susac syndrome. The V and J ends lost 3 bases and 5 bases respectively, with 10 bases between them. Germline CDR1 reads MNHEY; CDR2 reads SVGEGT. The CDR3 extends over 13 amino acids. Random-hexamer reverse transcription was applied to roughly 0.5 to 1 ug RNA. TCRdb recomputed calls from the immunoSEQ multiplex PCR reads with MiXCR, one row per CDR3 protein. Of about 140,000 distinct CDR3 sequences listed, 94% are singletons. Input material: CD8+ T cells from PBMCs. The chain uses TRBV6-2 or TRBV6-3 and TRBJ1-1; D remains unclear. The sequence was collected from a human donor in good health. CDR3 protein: CASSYGPGTEAFF. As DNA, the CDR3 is TGTGCCAGCAGTTATGGTCCGGGAACTGAAGCTTTCTTT.